The 15 T cell receptor beta chains in this list originate from one sample, sequenced in a study of CD8 T cells in Susac syndrome. The authors reverse transcribed roughly 0.5 to 1 ug RNA with random hexamers. TCRdb recomputed calls from the immunoSEQ multiplex PCR reads with MiXCR, one row per CDR3 protein. The profile shows tens of thousands of distinct CDR3 sequences, approximately 94% of them singletons. Material for sequencing was CD8+ T cells from PBMCs. The source is a human donor with Susac syndrome.

The count of this clonotype is one. The V call is TRBV9, the J call TRBJ2-7; D may be TRBD1 (6 bases). The V gene lost 0 bases and the J gene lost 0 bases, with 7 bases spanning the gap. This CDR3 spans 14 amino acids. CDR1 is SGDLS, CDR2 YYNGEE, per germline. Written as DNA, the CDR3 is TGTGCCAGCAGCGTAGGGGACATCTCCTACGAGCAGTACTTC. Translation gives CASSVGDISYEQYF.

This clonotype was observed once. This chain uses TRBV20-1 with TRBJ1-1, with TRBD1 matching 7 bases. Looked up from germline, CDR1 is DFQATT and CDR2 is SNEGSKA (reference sequence). The CDR3 consists of 12 residues. The CDR3 sequence is CSLDRVNTEAFF. DNA of the CDR3: TGCAGCCTCGACAGGGTGAACACTGAAGCTTTCTTT.

This chain connects TRBV19 to TRBJ1-2; possibly TRBD1 for D (5 bases). Germline V gene lookup returns CDR1 LNHDA and CDR2 SQIVND (reference sequence). Trimming shortened V by 7 bases and J by 8 bases, and 20 bases separated the two germline ends. The CDR3 covers 14 residues. This CDR3 is CASTLGLANGGYTF. In DNA form, the CDR3 reads TGTGCCAGTACCCTGGGACTGGCCAACGGGGGCTACACCTTC.

V gene TRBV28 combines with J gene TRBJ2-5; a possible D gene is TRBD2 (5 bases). The CDR3 covers 13 residues. V lost 9 bases and J lost 3, with 14 bases in between. Germline loops: CDR1 MDHEN, CDR2 SYDVKM. The CDR3 here is CASAEGSEETQYF. In DNA form, the CDR3 reads TGTGCCAGTGCCGAGGGCTCAGAAGAGACCCAGTACTTC. The full variable domain, its missing parts supplied by reference TRBV28 and TRBJ2-5, is DVKVTQSSRYLVKRTGEKVFLECVQDMDHENMFWYRQDPGLGLRLIYFSYDVKMKEKGDIPEGYSVSREKKERFSLILESASTNQTSMYLCASAEGSEETQYFGPGTRLLVL.

The chain has TRBV7-9 and TRBJ2-7, with D uncertain. The V end lost 5 bases, the J end lost 3 bases, and 11 bases lay between the germline ends. CDR3 length equals 13 residues. Germline-derived CDR1 and CDR2 are SEHNR and FQNEAQ (reference sequence). For the CDR3, the DNA is TGTGCCAGCAGCCATTATACGGACTACGAGCAGTACTTC. Its translation is CASSHYTDYEQYF.

This clonotype came up a few times. The genes are TRBV2 and TRBJ2-7, with TRBD1 matching over 7 bases. V was clipped by 6 bases and J by 0 bases; unmatched bases: 5. The CDR3 contains 14 residues. Germline assignment: CDR1 SNHLY and CDR2 FYNNEI. In DNA, the CDR3 is TGTGCCAGCAGACGGTGGGACAGCTCCTACGAGCAGTACTTC. Its translation is CASRRWDSSYEQYF.

This chain links TRBV29-1 with TRBJ1-2; D perhaps matches TRBD1 (5 bases). This CDR3 has 14 amino acids. CDR1 and CDR2 from the germline V gene are SQVTM and ANQGSEA. V lost 0 bases and J lost 7, with 15 bases in between. The chain's CDR3 is CSVEDGAPAFGYTF. CDR3 nucleotide sequence: TGCAGCGTTGAAGACGGGGCCCCAGCTTTTGGCTACACCTTC.

This CDR3 is CASSLLGPAGEQYF. The CDR3 region has the DNA TGTGCCAGCAGCTTACTCGGACCCGCGGGGGAGCAGTACTTC. The chain couples TRBV7-2 to TRBJ2-7, with D possibly TRBD2 on 6 matching bases. Germline-derived CDR1 and CDR2 are SGHTA and FQGNSA. CDR3 length equals 14 residues. V lost 2 bases, J lost 7 bases, and 15 bases lay in between. Together with reference TRBV7-2 and TRBJ2-7, the CDR3 gives the full variable domain: GAGVSQSPSNKVTEKGKDVELRCDPISGHTALYWYRQSLGQGLEFLIYFQGNSAPDKSGLPSDRFSAERTGGSVSTLTIQRTQQEDSAVYLCASSLLGPAGEQYFGPGTRLTVT.

The V gene is TRBV19, the J gene TRBJ1-1; D is unclear. The CDR3 is made up of 13 amino acids. V was clipped by 4 bases and J by 6 bases, with 12 bases between them. The V gene's germline CDR1 is LNHDA and CDR2 SQIVND (reference sequence). The CDR3 is CASSTRQSAEAFF. The CDR3 nucleotides are TGTGCCAGTAGTACTCGACAAAGCGCTGAAGCTTTCTTT.

The gene calls are TRBV3-1 and TRBJ2-2, with 8 bases matching TRBD2. The ends lost 2 bases at V and 5 bases at J; junction bases unmatched: 7. Germline V lookup: CDR1 LGHDT, CDR2 YNNKEL (reference sequence). The CDR3 is 16 residues long. The CDR3 protein is CASSQLTAGVTGELFF. The CDR3 DNA is TGTGCCAGCAGCCAATTAACAGCGGGAGTGACCGGGGAGCTGTTTTTT.

The chain links TRBV15 to TRBJ2-6; D gene unclear. The CDR3 sequence is 17 residues long. Per the germline V gene, CDR1 is LNHNV and CDR2 is YYDKDF (reference sequence). The V end was cut by 0 bases, the J end by 2 bases, with 11 bases between. CDR3 in amino acids: CATSRDPPGAGANVLTF. The CDR3 DNA follows: TGTGCCACCAGCAGAGATCCACCGGGCGCTGGGGCCAACGTCCTGACTTTC.

CDR3 protein: CASTRDSEGEQYF. CDR3 in DNA: TGTGCCAGCACCCGGGACTCGGAAGGCGAGCAGTACTTC. The J gene is TRBJ2-7, the V gene TRBV6-5, with a tentative D call TRBD2 (6 bases). CDR3 length: 13 residues. V was shortened by 7 bases and J by 6 bases, with 16 bases between the two germline ends. From germline, CDR1 is MNHEY and CDR2 SVGAGI.

The CDR3 here is CASSRQPGHYNEQFF. The CDR3 DNA follows: TGTGCCAGCAGCAGACAACCGGGTCACTACAATGAGCAGTTCTTC. This chain connects TRBV12-3 or TRBV12-4 to TRBJ2-1; no reliable D call. CDR3 size: 15 residues. V dropped 6 bases and J dropped 3 bases, with 15 bases sitting between them.

The chain links TRBV9 to TRBJ2-7; D is unclear. Germline V gene sequence: CDR1 SGDLS, CDR2 YYNGEE. This CDR3 region has 13 residues. Trimming stripped 0 bases from V and 3 bases from J, with 7 bases between. The CDR3 bases are TGTGCCAGCAGCGTAGCGAGCAGCTACGAGCAGTACTTC. It yields the protein CASSVASSYEQYF.

The CDR3 DNA is TGTGCCAGCAGCTTGCCGACAGGGGAAACGACGAACACTGAAGCTTTCTTT. This encodes CASSLPTGETTNTEAFF. This sequence joins TRBV7-6 and TRBJ1-1; 8 nucleotides line up with TRBD1. With V trimmed by 3 bases and J by 1 base, 10 bases remained unmatched. This CDR3 contains 17 residues. Germline V lookup: CDR1 SGHVS, CDR2 FNYEAQ.